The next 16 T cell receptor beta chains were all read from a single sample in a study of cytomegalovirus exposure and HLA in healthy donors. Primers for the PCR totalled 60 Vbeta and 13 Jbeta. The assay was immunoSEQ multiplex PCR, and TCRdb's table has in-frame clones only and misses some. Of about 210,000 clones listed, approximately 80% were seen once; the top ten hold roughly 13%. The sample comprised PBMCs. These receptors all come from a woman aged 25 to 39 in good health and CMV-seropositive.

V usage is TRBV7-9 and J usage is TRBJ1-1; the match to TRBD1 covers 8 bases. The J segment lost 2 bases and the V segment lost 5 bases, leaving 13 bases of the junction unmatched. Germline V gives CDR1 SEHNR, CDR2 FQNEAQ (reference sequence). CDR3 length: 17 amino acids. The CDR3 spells CASSPTDRGGQNTEAFF. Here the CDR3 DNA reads TGTGCCAGCAGCCCTACCGACAGGGGTGGCCAAAACACTGAAGCTTTCTTT.

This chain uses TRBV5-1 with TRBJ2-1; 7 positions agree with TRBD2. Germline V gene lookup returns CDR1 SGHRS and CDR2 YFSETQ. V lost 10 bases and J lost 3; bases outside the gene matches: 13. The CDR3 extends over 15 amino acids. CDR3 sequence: CASNAGLAVYNEQFF. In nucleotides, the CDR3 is TGCGCCTCCAACGCCGGGCTAGCGGTCTACAATGAGCAGTTCTTC.

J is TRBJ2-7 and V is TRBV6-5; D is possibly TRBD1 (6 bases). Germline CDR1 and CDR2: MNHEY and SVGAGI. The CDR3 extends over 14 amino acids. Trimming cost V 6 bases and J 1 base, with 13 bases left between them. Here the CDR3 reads CASSPRTESYEQYF. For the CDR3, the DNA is TGTGCCAGCAGCCCCCGGACAGAATCCTACGAGCAGTACTTC.

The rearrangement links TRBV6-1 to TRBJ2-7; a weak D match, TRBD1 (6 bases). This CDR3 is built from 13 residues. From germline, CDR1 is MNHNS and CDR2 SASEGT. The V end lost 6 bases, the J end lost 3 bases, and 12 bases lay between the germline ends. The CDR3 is CASRPGTRYEQYF. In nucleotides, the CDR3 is TGTGCCAGCAGACCCGGGACACGCTACGAGCAGTACTTC.

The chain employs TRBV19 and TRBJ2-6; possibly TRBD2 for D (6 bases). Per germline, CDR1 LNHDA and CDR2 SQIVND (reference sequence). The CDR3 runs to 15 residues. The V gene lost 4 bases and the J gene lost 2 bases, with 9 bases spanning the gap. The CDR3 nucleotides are TGTGCCAGTAGTAGGAGGGACGCTGGGGCCAACGTCCTGACTTTC. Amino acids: CASSRRDAGANVLTF. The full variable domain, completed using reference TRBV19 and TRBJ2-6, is DGGITQSPKYLFRKEGQNVTLSCEQNLNHDAMYWYRQDPGQGLRLIYYSQIVNDFQKGDIAEGYSVSREKKESFPLTVTSAQKNPTAFYLCASSRRDAGANVLTFGAGSRLTVL.

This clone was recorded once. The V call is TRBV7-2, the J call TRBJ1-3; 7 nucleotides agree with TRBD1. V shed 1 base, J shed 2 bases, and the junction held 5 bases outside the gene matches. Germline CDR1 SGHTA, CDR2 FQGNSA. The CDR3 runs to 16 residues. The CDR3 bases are TGTGCCAGCAGCTTAGAAGGCAGGGGGGCTGGAAACACCATATATTTT. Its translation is CASSLEGRGAGNTIYF.

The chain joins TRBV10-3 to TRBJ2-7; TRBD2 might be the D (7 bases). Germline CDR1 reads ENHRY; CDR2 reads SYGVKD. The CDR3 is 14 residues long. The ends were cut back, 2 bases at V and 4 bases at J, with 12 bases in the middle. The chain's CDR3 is CAISEDGGPYEQYF. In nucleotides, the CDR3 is TGTGCCATCAGTGAGGACGGGGGGCCTTACGAGCAGTACTTC.

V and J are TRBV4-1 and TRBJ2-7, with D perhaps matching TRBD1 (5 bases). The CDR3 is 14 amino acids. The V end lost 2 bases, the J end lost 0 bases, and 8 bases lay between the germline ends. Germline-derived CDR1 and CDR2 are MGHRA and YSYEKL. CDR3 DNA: TGCGCCAGCAGCCAATCCGACAGCTCCTACGAGCAGTACTTC. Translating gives CASSQSDSSYEQYF.

CDR3 region: CASSLVRQQTDTQYF. CDR3 bases: TGTGCCAGCAGCTTAGTAAGACAGCAAACAGATACGCAGTATTTT. This chain links TRBV7-8 with TRBJ2-3, with D maybe TRBD1 (5 bases). This CDR3 contains 15 residues. V dropped 1 base and J dropped 3 bases, with 11 bases sitting between them. CDR1 SGHVS and CDR2 FQNEAQ come from the germline V gene.

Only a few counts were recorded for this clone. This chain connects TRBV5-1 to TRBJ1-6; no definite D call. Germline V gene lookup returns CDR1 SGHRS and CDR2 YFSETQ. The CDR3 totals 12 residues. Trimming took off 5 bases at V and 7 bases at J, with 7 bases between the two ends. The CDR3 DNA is TGCGCCAGCAGTAACAGCAATTCACCCCTCCACTTT. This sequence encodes CASSNSNSPLHF.

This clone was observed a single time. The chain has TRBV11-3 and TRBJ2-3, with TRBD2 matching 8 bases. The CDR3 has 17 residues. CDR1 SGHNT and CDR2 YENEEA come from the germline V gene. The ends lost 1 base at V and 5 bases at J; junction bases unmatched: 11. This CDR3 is CASSLGYGGDEGDTQYF. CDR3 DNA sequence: TGTGCCAGCAGCTTAGGATACGGGGGGGACGAGGGAGATACGCAGTATTTT.

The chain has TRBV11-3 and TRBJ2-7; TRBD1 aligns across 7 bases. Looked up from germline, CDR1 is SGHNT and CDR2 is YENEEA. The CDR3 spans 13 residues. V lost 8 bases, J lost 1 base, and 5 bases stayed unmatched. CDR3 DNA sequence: TGTGCCAGCGAAGGACAGGCTTCCTACGAGCAGTACTTC. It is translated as CASEGQASYEQYF.

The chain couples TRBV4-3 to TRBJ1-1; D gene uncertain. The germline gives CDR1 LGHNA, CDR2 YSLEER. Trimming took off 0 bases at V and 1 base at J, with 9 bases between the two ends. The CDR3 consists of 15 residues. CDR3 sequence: CASSQEAGRNTEAFF. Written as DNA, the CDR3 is TGCGCCAGCAGCCAAGAAGCTGGGAGGAACACTGAAGCTTTCTTT.

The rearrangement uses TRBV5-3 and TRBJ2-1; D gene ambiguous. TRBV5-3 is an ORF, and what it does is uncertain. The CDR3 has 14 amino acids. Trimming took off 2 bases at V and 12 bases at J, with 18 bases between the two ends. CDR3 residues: CARSFPGLSPGQFF. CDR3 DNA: TGTGCCAGAAGCTTCCCTGGGTTAAGCCCGGGGCAGTTCTTC.

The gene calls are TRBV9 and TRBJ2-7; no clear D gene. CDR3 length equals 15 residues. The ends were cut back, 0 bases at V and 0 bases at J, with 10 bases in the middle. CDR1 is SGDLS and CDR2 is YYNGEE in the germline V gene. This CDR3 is CASSVGGASSYEQYF. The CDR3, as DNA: TGTGCCAGCAGCGTAGGTGGAGCCAGCTCCTACGAGCAGTACTTC.

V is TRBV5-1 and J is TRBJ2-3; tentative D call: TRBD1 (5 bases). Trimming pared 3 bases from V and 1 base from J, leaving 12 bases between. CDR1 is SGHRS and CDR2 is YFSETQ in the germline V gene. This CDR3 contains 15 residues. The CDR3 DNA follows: TGCGCCAGCAGCTCACAGGTTATTGGCACAGATACGCAGTATTTT. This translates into CASSSQVIGTDTQYF.